This passage covers 28 T cell receptor beta chains from one sample sequenced in a study of CD8 T cells in ankylosing spondylitis. MiXCR, run by TCRdb on the 5' RACE reads, gives a single entry per CDR3 protein. The sample carries 15,000 to 20,000 distinct CDR3 sequences, 8% to 10% recorded once. Specimen: blood. The receptors here all came from a male donor with ankylosing spondylitis or in good health (not recorded which).

This clonotype was seen many times. The chain combines TRBV7-2 with TRBJ2-1; D remains ambiguous. CDR1 and CDR2 (germline): SGHTA, FQGNSA. The CDR3 has 14 residues. Trimming left V 5 bases short and J 6 bases short, with 14 bases between. CDR3 DNA: TGTGCCAGCAGCCCCCAGGAACGGCGCAATGAGCAGTTCTTC. Its protein is CASSPQERRNEQFF.

This clonotype was counted between two and nine times. This chain connects TRBV6-5 to TRBJ2-2; TRBD1 might be the D (5 bases). The CDR3 runs 13 residues. In germline, CDR1 is MNHEY, CDR2 SVGAGI. Trimming left V 5 bases short and J 7 bases short, with 11 bases between. CDR3 sequence: CASSPRGIGELFF. The CDR3 DNA is TGTGCCAGCAGTCCTAGGGGCATCGGGGAGCTGTTTTTT.

Notes on this clonotype: This CDR3 fails to terminate in the conserved phenylalanine or tryptophan, so it likely reflects a read error. The DNA is left out, because the CDR3 cannot be placed on it with certainty; the CDR3 is given as TCRdb lists it. The chain is built from TRBV7-2 and TRBJ1-5; the D call of TRBD1 is as the table states it, not checked on the DNA. Both ends counted, the CDR3 spans 11 residues. CDR1 is SGHTA and CDR2 is FQGNSA in the germline V gene. The CDR3: CASSLEWGNRV.

This clonotype has ten or more counts. V is TRBV19 and J is TRBJ2-7; no reliable D call. CDR1 and CDR2 from the germline V gene are LNHDA and SQIVND (reference sequence). V was shortened by 3 bases and J by 2 bases, with 14 bases between the two germline ends. This CDR3 has 15 residues. CDR3 amino acids: CASSMGSPDTYEQYF. The DNA of the CDR3 is TGTGCCAGTAGTATGGGAAGCCCCGATACCTACGAGCAGTACTTC.

In this sample, this clonotype turned up a few times. The rearrangement uses TRBV18 and TRBJ1-5, with D perhaps TRBD1 (6 bases). CDR1 and CDR2 from the germline V gene are KGHSH and LQKENI. The CDR3 extends over 14 amino acids. V was shortened by 3 bases and J by 6 bases, with 12 bases between the two germline ends. The CDR3 region has the DNA TGTGCCAGCTCACCCGGCGGGGGCCGTCAGCCCCAGCATTTT. Protein sequence: CASSPGGGRQPQHF.

Ten or more counts support this clonotype. The chain recombines TRBV27 with TRBJ2-6; D might be TRBD1 (6 bases). This CDR3 has 18 amino acids. Looked up from germline, CDR1 is MNHEY and CDR2 is SMNVEV (reference sequence). V was trimmed by 7 bases and J by 2 bases, leaving 21 bases between them. The DNA for the CDR3 is TGTGCCAGCATGAAGTTCGGGCAGGGGAAAACTGGGGCCAACGTCCTGACTTTC. Amino acid sequence: CASMKFGQGKTGANVLTF.

The chain recombines TRBV29-1 with TRBJ2-5; 14 nucleotides match TRBD2. The trim removed 7 bases at V and 5 bases at J, leaving 9 bases unmatched. CDR1 is SQVTM, CDR2 ANQGSEA, per germline. The CDR3 is 15 amino acids. The CDR3 reads CSAGGTSGSRETQYF. CDR3 coding DNA: TGCAGCGCCGGGGGGACTAGCGGGAGCCGGGAGACCCAGTACTTC.

This clonotype was picked up many times. The rearrangement joins TRBV29-1 to TRBJ2-7, with D perhaps matching TRBD2 (6 bases). CDR1 and CDR2 (germline): SQVTM, ANQGSEA. V gave up 3 bases and J gave up 7 bases, with 16 bases separating them. This CDR3 has 13 amino acids. This chain's CDR3 is CSVEEGLRREQYF. CDR3 sequence (DNA): TGCAGCGTTGAGGAGGGGTTACGGCGGGAGCAGTACTTC.

This clonotype has a handful of counts. The chain links TRBV7-2 to TRBJ2-1, with D uncertain. The CDR3 length is 12 residues. The ends were cut back, 5 bases at V and 7 bases at J, with 9 bases in the middle. Germline V gene lookup returns CDR1 SGHTA and CDR2 FQGNSA. The CDR3 reads CASSPAENEQFF. Written as DNA, the CDR3 is TGTGCCAGCAGCCCCGCGGAGAATGAGCAGTTCTTC. The variable domain in full, completed from reference TRBV7-2 and TRBJ2-1, reads GAGVSQSPSNKVTEKGKDVELRCDPISGHTALYWYRQSLGQGLEFLIYFQGNSAPDKSGLPSDRFSAERTGGSVSTLTIQRTQQEDSAVYLCASSPAENEQFFGPGTRLTVL.

This clonotype has a count of ten or more. The rearrangement uses TRBV2 and TRBJ2-2; the match to TRBD2 covers 7 bases. V lost 3 bases and J lost 6; bases outside the gene matches: 7. This CDR3 has 15 amino acids. Germline V gene lookup returns CDR1 SNHLY and CDR2 FYNNEI. The CDR3: CASSDKRTRAGELFF. The CDR3 nucleotides are TGTGCCAGCAGTGACAAAAGGACTAGGGCCGGGGAGCTGTTTTTT. Variable domain in full (rest from reference TRBV2 and TRBJ2-2): EPEVTQTPSHQVTQMGQEVILRCVPISNHLYFYWYRQILGQKVEFLVSFYNNEISEKSEIFDDQFSVERPDGSNFTLKIRSTKLEDSAMYFCASSDKRTRAGELFFGEGSRLTVL.

The CDR3 reads CASSQLAGGTQYF. CDR3 coding DNA: TGTGCCAGCAGCCAACTAGCGGGTGGTACGCAGTATTTT. The chain joins TRBV7-3 to TRBJ2-3, with 9 bases fitting TRBD2. With 5 bases clipped from V and 8 bases from J, the junction kept 5 bases outside the gene matches. The CDR3 length is 13 residues. From germline, CDR1 is SGHTA and CDR2 FQGTGA.

This clonotype appeared many times. The chain couples TRBV2 to TRBJ2-3, with TRBD2 matching 8 bases. V gave up 3 bases and J gave up 2 bases; unmatched junction bases: 4. CDR3 size: 15 residues. Germline CDR1 and CDR2: SNHLY and FYNNEI. The DNA for the CDR3 is TGTGCCAGCAGTGAGTCGCGGGGGGACACAGATACGCAGTATTTT. The encoded protein is CASSESRGDTDTQYF. Based on the CDR3 plus reference TRBV2 and TRBJ2-3, the full variable domain is EPEVTQTPSHQVTQMGQEVILRCVPISNHLYFYWYRQILGQKVEFLVSFYNNEISEKSEIFDDQFSVERPDGSNFTLKIRSTKLEDSAMYFCASSESRGDTDTQYFGPGTRLTVL.

This clonotype has a count of ten or more. This chain connects TRBV20-1 to TRBJ2-1; a weak D match, TRBD2 (6 bases). Germline CDR1 DFQATT, CDR2 SNEGSKA (reference sequence). This CDR3 spans 14 amino acids. V was pared by 6 bases and J by 6 bases, with 18 bases between. This CDR3 reads CSAKRGGWFNEQFF. DNA of the CDR3: TGCAGTGCAAAAAGGGGAGGATGGTTCAATGAGCAGTTCTTC.

This clonotype has ten or more counts. V and J are TRBV6-2 or TRBV6-3 and TRBJ2-2, with a possible D match to TRBD1 (6 bases). The V gene's germline CDR1 is MNHEY and CDR2 SVGEGT. The CDR3 has 17 amino acids. Between the trimmed V and J ends, which lost 4 bases and 2 bases, there was a span of 17 bases. The CDR3 DNA reads TGTGCCAGCAGTTTTGGGGCCGGGACATCAAACACCGGGGAGCTGTTTTTT. Protein: CASSFGAGTSNTGELFF.

This clonotype has just a few counts. The chain uses TRBV27 and TRBJ2-2; D not certain. The CDR3 totals 16 residues. CDR1 and CDR2 (germline): MNHEY, SMNVEV (reference sequence). V lost 6 bases to trimming and J lost 5 bases, with 19 bases between them. This CDR3 is CASSQEARVSTGELFF. CDR3 DNA sequence: TGTGCCAGCAGCCAAGAGGCCCGGGTATCGACCGGGGAGCTGTTTTTT.

This clonotype was seen more than once but under ten times. The chain uses TRBV4-3 and TRBJ1-4, with D possibly matching TRBD1 (6 bases). The CDR3 has 15 residues. V dropped 1 base and J dropped 8 bases, with 14 bases sitting between them. Germline V gene data show CDR1 as LGHNA and CDR2 as YSLEER. The CDR3 DNA reads TGCGCCAGCAGCCAAGGATGGGGGCCAGAAGAAAAACTGTTTTTT. Protein product: CASSQGWGPEEKLFF.

The table lists this clonotype with many counts. The J gene is TRBJ2-5, the V gene TRBV2, with no clear D. Germline V lookup: CDR1 SNHLY, CDR2 FYNNEI. The CDR3 is 11 residues long. V lost 2 bases, J lost 8 bases, and 6 bases lay in between. The CDR3 protein is CASSELVTQYF. In DNA, the CDR3 is TGTGCCAGCAGTGAACTCGTAACCCAGTACTTC.

This chain links TRBV6-2 or TRBV6-3 with TRBJ2-2; no clear D. CDR1 and CDR2 from the germline V gene are MNHEY and SVGEGT. V lost 5 bases and J lost 9, with 19 bases in between. This CDR3 has 15 residues. CDR3 DNA sequence: TGTGCCAGCAGTGACGGAACCCCCCCTGTCTGGGAGCTGTTTTTT. Protein: CASSDGTPPVWELFF.

This clonotype was detected ten times or more. This chain links TRBV7-9 with TRBJ2-3, with D perhaps being TRBD1 or TRBD2 (5 bases each). CDR1 SEHNR and CDR2 FQNEAQ come from the germline V gene (reference sequence). There are 17 residues in the CDR3. Trimming took off 5 bases at V and 0 bases at J, with 18 bases between the two ends. CDR3 in amino acids: CASSPWGSDLSTDTQYF. For the CDR3, the DNA is TGTGCCAGCAGCCCCTGGGGGAGCGACCTTAGCACAGATACGCAGTATTTT.

This sequence joins TRBV27 and TRBJ2-7, with 8 bases matching TRBD2. The CDR3 is made up of 16 amino acids. From germline, CDR1 is MNHEY and CDR2 SMNVEV (reference sequence). V shed 6 bases, J shed 0 bases, and the junction held 10 bases outside the gene matches. CDR3 region: CASRSLMAGGSYEQYF. The CDR3 DNA is TGTGCCAGCAGATCGCTGATGGCGGGAGGCTCCTACGAGCAGTACTTC.

There are many counts of this clonotype. The chain employs TRBV28 and TRBJ2-5, with TRBD1 as a possible D gene (5 bases). This CDR3 is built from 14 residues. Trimming shortened V by 2 bases and J by 3 bases, and 10 bases separated the two germline ends. Per the germline V gene, CDR1 is MDHEN and CDR2 is SYDVKM. CDR3 sequence: CASSLQGRKETQYF. The CDR3 region has the DNA TGTGCCAGCAGTTTACAGGGAAGGAAAGAGACCCAGTACTTC.

This clonotype was seen only a few times. The chain recombines TRBV28 with TRBJ1-4; D ambiguous. Trimming shortened V by 1 base and J by 0 bases, and 6 bases separated the two germline ends. CDR1 and CDR2 from the germline V gene are MDHEN and SYDVKM. The CDR3 runs to 15 residues. For the CDR3, the DNA is TGTGCCAGCAGTTTATTAGCCTCAACTAATGAAAAACTGTTTTTT. This codes for CASSLLASTNEKLFF.

This clonotype has ten or more counts. This sequence joins TRBV5-1 and TRBJ2-1; no firm D call. The CDR3 covers 13 residues. Germline lookup yields CDR1 SGHRS and CDR2 YFSETQ. Trimming took off 0 bases at V and 9 bases at J, with 10 bases between the two ends. CDR3 sequence reads: CASSLALGSEQFF. The CDR3 region has the DNA TGCGCCAGCAGCTTGGCCTTGGGTTCTGAGCAGTTCTTC.

There are many counts of this clonotype. The rearrangement joins TRBV25-1 to TRBJ1-4, with a weak D call TRBD1 (5 bases). There are 14 residues in the CDR3. Trimming removed 2 bases at V and 5 bases at J, with 9 bases between. Germline loops: CDR1 MGHDK, CDR2 SYGVNS. CDR3 DNA sequence: TGTGCCAGCAGTGAACAGGGCGGAAATGAAAAACTGTTTTTT. Translated, it gives CASSEQGGNEKLFF.

V is TRBV20-1 and J is TRBJ2-1; D remains unclear. Trimming pared 5 bases from V and 5 bases from J, leaving 7 bases between. Germline CDR1 DFQATT, CDR2 SNEGSKA (reference sequence). This CDR3 has 11 amino acids. The CDR3 sequence: CSAESHNEQFF. The CDR3 DNA follows: TGCAGTGCTGAGTCCCACAATGAGCAGTTCTTC.

Turning to this clonotype: The junction differs from germline at one of its ends, possibly a read error. This chain uses TRBV18 with TRBJ2-2; the D call may be TRBD1 or TRBD2 (5 bases each). Germline lookup yields CDR1 KGHSH and CDR2 LQKENI. The CDR3 consists of 16 residues. DNA of the CDR3: TGTGCCAGCTCACCACAAGGGGCCGCGAACACCGGGGAGCTGGTTTTT. Its translation: CASSPQGAANTGELVF.

The chain carries TRBV7-2 and TRBJ2-3; TRBD1 agrees at 7 bases. Germline trimming cut 3 bases from V and 5 bases from J; bases unmatched to any gene: 11. Germline V gene sequence: CDR1 SGHTA, CDR2 FQGNSA. This CDR3 comprises 16 residues. The CDR3 sequence: CASSLGQDRQIDTQYF. Written as DNA, the CDR3 is TGTGCCAGCAGCTTGGGTCAGGACAGGCAAATAGATACGCAGTATTTT.

This clonotype was counted between two and nine times. V and J are TRBV10-3 and TRBJ2-3; 8 nucleotides line up with TRBD1. V was pared by 6 bases and J by 3 bases, with 5 bases of the junction left unmatched. CDR3 length: 14 amino acids. Germline CDR1 reads ENHRY; CDR2 reads SYGVKD. The CDR3 protein is CAISEDRETDTQYF. The CDR3 bases are TGTGCCATCAGCGAGGACAGGGAAACAGATACGCAGTATTTT.